A selection of T cell receptor beta chains follows, all from one sample in a study of T cells in Graves' hyperthyroidism and ophthalmopathy. A single record per CDR3 protein comes from TCRdb applying MiXCR to the multiplex PCR reads. The repertoire holds 300,000 to 400,000 distinct CDR3 sequences, with 18% as singletons. The sample taken for sequencing was blood. All receptors come from a woman between 50 and 59 years old with Graves' hyperthyroidism. Both conserved end residues are part of each CDR3. A D gene is named only where the DNA matches it firmly. The listing skips clone size in some rows; elsewhere it reads once, few, many or a size class.

TRBJ1-5,TRBV5-1,NA,many,TGCGCCAGCAGCTACGACGCGGGGGGCAATCAGCCCCAGCATTTT,CASSYDAGGNQPQHF
TRBJ2-2,TRBV20-1,NA,many,TGCAGTGCTATGGGAGTACACACCGGGGAGCTGTTTTTT,CSAMGVHTGELFF
TRBJ1-2,TRBV6-1,NA,few,TGTGCCAGCAGCTCCGGGACCCGTGGCTACACCTTC,CASSSGTRGYTF
TRBJ2-3,TRBV6-1,TRBD1,NA,TGTGCCAGCAGTCGGACAGGGGGCGCAGCAGATACGCAGTATTTT,CASSRTGGAADTQYF
TRBJ2-5,TRBV12-3/TRBV12-4,TRBD2,few,TGTGCCAGCAGTCCGACTAGCGGCTTGGGGGAGACCCAGTACTTC,CASSPTSGLGETQYF
TRBJ2-5,TRBV9,NA,few,TGTGCCAGCAGCGCGGCAGGTCTCCAAGAGACCCAGTACTTC,CASSAAGLQETQYF
TRBJ2-2,TRBV20-1,NA,NA,TGCAGTGCTAGAGATCTGAGGGGGAAGGGAGCCGGGGAGCTGTTTTTT,CSARDLRGKGAGELFF
TRBJ1-1,TRBV18,NA,many,TGTGCCAGCTCACCACCCACGTCCACTACGAACACTGAAGCTTTCTTT,CASSPPTSTTNTEAFF
TRBJ1-1,TRBV7-2,NA,NA,TGTGCCAGCAGCCCTGCCTGGAACACTGAAGCTTTCTTT,CASSPAWNTEAFF
TRBJ2-7,TRBV11-2,NA,many,TGTGCCAGCAGCTCCATGGCAGCAGGAGCCTACGAGCAGTACTTC,CASSSMAAGAYEQYF
TRBJ2-1,TRBV5-5,NA,few,TGTGCCAGCAGCCCGAGCCAGGGACGGGACAATGAGCAGTTCTTC,CASSPSQGRDNEQFF
TRBJ2-1,TRBV18,NA,NA,TGTGCCAGCTCAACGGGACAGTACGGGGGAAATGAGCAGTTCTTC,CASSTGQYGGNEQFF
TRBJ1-1,TRBV3-1,TRBD1,many,TGTGCCAGCAGCCAGGGACAGGGGGCCACTGAAGCTTTCTTT,CASSQGQGATEAFF
TRBJ2-3,TRBV7-6,NA,NA,TGTGCCAGCAGCTTACGACATCCAGATACGCAGTATTTT,CASSLRHPDTQYF
TRBJ2-1,TRBV15,NA,NA,TGTGCCACCAGCAGGGGTCCAGGACAGATAATGGGTGAGCAGTTCTTC,CATSRGPGQIMGEQFF
TRBJ2-3,TRBV2,TRBD2,many,TGTGCCAGCAGACCTGGGACTAGCGGGGGCACAGATACGCAGTATTTT,CASRPGTSGGTDTQYF
TRBJ2-1,TRBV6-1,NA,few,TGTGCCAGCAGTGAATTAACTAGCTGGGCCTACAATGAGCAGTTCTTC,CASSELTSWAYNEQFF
TRBJ1-6,TRBV30,NA,many,TGTGCCTGGAGGCGGCATTCACCCCTCCACTTT,CAWRRHSPLHF
TRBJ2-3,TRBV5-1,TRBD2,few,TGCGCCAGCAGCTCGGGAGGGACTAGCGGGAGCACAGATACGCAGTATTTT,CASSSGGTSGSTDTQYF
TRBJ1-5,TRBV5-6,TRBD1,few,TGTGCCAGCAGCTTGGGCCCCGGGACAGCCTTTAATCAGCCCCAGCATTTT,CASSLGPGTAFNQPQHF
TRBJ1-2,TRBV6-1,NA,few,TGTGCCAGCAGTAACCCGACAGCCTATGGCTACACCTTC,CASSNPTAYGYTF
TRBJ1-2,TRBV28,NA,few,TGTGCCAGCAGTTTTGACACTTCAGGGGGCTACACCTTC,CASSFDTSGGYTF
TRBJ1-1,TRBV28,TRBD1,many,TGTGCCAGCAGTTTAGGGACAGGGCTAGCTTTCTTT,CASSLGTGLAFF
TRBJ1-1,TRBV12-3/TRBV12-4,NA,NA,TGTGCCAGCAGTTTCCAGTGGACAGAGAGCACTGAAGCTTCCTTT,CASSFQWTESTEASF
TRBJ1-2,TRBV2,NA,NA,TGTGCCAGCAGTGATCCGGACCCGGCGGGTGGCTACACCTTC,CASSDPDPAGGYTF
TRBJ1-5,TRBV19,TRBD1,NA,TGTGCCAGTAGTCCCCGGACAGGGGGCGCGAGCAATCAGCCCCAGCATTTT,CASSPRTGGASNQPQHF
TRBJ2-7,TRBV2,TRBD2,many,TGTGCCAGCAGTGGATTGACTAGCGGGAGGGACGAGCAGTACTTC,CASSGLTSGRDEQYF
TRBJ1-1,TRBV5-6,NA,few,TGTGCCAGCAGCTTCGGATTCGGGAGCACTGAAGCTTTCTTT,CASSFGFGSTEAFF
TRBJ2-1,TRBV9,TRBD2,few,TGTGCCAGCAGCGTTAGCGGGGGGGCCGACAATGAGCAGTTCTTC,CASSVSGGADNEQFF
TRBJ2-5,TRBV27,NA,few,TGTGCCAGCAGGGGAATAAATAAACAAGAGGCCCAGTACTTC,CASRGINKQEAQYF
TRBJ1-1,TRBV19,NA,few,TGTGCCAGTAGTATAGCCCTCAACGAGGGGAACACTGAAGCTTTCTTT,CASSIALNEGNTEAFF
TRBJ1-2,TRBV3-1,NA,many,TGTGCCAGCAGCCCGGAAGATCCTAGGGGCTACACCTTC,CASSPEDPRGYTF
TRBJ2-6,TRBV6-1,NA,few,TGTGCCAGCAGTTCGGGTGTAGGGGCGCCTGGGGCCAACGTCCTGACTTTC,CASSSGVGAPGANVLTF
TRBJ2-1,TRBV7-9,NA,NA,TGTGCCAGCAGCTTAATGGCTGGGGCCTACAATGAGCAGTTCTTC,CASSLMAGAYNEQFF
TRBJ1-5,TRBV6-5,NA,NA,TGTGCCAGCAGTTACCTTGAGATACACCAGCCCCAGCATTTT,CASSYLEIHQPQHF
TRBJ1-5,TRBV12-3/TRBV12-4,TRBD1,few,TGTGCCAGCAGCCTGGACAGGCCCAATCAGCCCCAGCATTTT,CASSLDRPNQPQHF
TRBJ2-6,TRBV20-1,NA,NA,TGCAGTGCGACGGGGAACAACGTCCTGACTTTC,CSATGNNVLTF
TRBJ2-1,TRBV7-9,TRBD2,many,TGTGCCAGCTGGTTACTAGCGGTCCCAACCGGGGACGAGCACAACTACAATGAGCAGTTCTTC,CASWLLAVPTGDEHNYNEQFF
TRBJ2-1,TRBV24-1,TRBD2,few,TGTGCCACCAGTGAGACGGGACTAGGCCACAATGAGCAGTTCTTC,CATSETGLGHNEQFF
TRBJ1-6,TRBV11-2,NA,few,TGTGCCAGCAGCCTAAGAGGGTTCGGGGATTCACCCCTCCACTTT,CASSLRGFGDSPLHF
TRBJ2-1,TRBV6-1,TRBD2,few,TGTGCCAGCAAACGCCAGGAAGCGGGGGGATACAATGAGCAGTTCTTC,CASKRQEAGGYNEQFF
TRBJ2-5,TRBV3-1,TRBD2,few,TGTGCCAGCAGCCAAGAGAGGAGCGGGGAACAAGAGACCCAGTACTTC,CASSQERSGEQETQYF
TRBJ2-5,TRBV5-1,NA,NA,TGCGCCAGCAGCTTGATAGGAAACGGCAGGGTGCCGTACCAAGAGACCCAGTACTTC,CASSLIGNGRVPYQETQYF
TRBJ1-6,TRBV15,TRBD1,few,TGTGCCACCAGCAAGACAGGGGAGGGGGCAAATTCACCCCTCCACTTT,CATSKTGEGANSPLHF
TRBJ1-2,TRBV2,TRBD1,NA,TGTGCCAGCCACAGGGGTGCTAACTATGGCTACACCTTC,CASHRGANYGYTF